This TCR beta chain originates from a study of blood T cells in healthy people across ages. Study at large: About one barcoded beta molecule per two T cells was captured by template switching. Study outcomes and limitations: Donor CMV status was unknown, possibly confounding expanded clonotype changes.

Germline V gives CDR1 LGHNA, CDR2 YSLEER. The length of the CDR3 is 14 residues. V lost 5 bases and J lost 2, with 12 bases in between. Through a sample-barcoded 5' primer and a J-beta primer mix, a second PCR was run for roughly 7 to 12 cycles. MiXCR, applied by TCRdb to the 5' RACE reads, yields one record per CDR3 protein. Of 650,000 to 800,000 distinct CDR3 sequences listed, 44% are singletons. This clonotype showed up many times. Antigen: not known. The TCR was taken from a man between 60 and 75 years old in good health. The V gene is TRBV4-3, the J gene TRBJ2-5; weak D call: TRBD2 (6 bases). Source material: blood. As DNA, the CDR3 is TGCGCCAGCAGCGTCCGAGGACTACAAGAGACCCAGTACTTC. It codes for CASSVRGLQETQYF.